This T cell receptor beta chain was retrieved from a study of vaccination effects on CD4 cells after COVID-19. General study results and limits: There was marked clonal contraction among infection- and vaccine-induced clones late after vaccination. Early post-infection timepoints were absent, and convalescent patients were few.

This clone has only a few counts. Antigen: not known. Assay: immunoSEQ multiplex PCR; the TCRdb copy retains only in-frame clones and omits some. The sample shows more than 15,000 clones, approximately 82% of them seen only once. Sequencing followed a ViraFEST assay step that expanded antigen-specific CD4+ T cells with viral peptide pools. The culture ran for less than 12 days, and then CD4+ T cells were isolated. The person's infection with SARS-CoV-2, confirmed by PCR, took place between March and December 2020. The cohort was immunized with two doses of either the BNT162b2 or mRNA-1273 vaccine. Under 2.5 million PBMC were seeded per well and grown in the presence of about 10 IU/ml IL-2 and 8.5 to 10 ug/ml peptides. The source was CD4+ T cells from PBMCs cultured with SARS-CoV-2 spike peptides, collected after COVID-19 vaccination. This sequence was found in a human donor who had a prior SARS-CoV-2 infection.

CDR3 nucleotides: TGCGCCAGCAGCGAAGACAGATACGAGCAGTACTTC. Translating gives CASSEDRYEQYF. The chain joins TRBV5-1 to TRBJ2-7, with a possible D match to TRBD1 (5 bases). This CDR3 contains 12 residues. Germline CDR1 and CDR2: SGHRS and YFSETQ. Trimming took 4 bases from V and 4 from J, leaving 9 bases between them.